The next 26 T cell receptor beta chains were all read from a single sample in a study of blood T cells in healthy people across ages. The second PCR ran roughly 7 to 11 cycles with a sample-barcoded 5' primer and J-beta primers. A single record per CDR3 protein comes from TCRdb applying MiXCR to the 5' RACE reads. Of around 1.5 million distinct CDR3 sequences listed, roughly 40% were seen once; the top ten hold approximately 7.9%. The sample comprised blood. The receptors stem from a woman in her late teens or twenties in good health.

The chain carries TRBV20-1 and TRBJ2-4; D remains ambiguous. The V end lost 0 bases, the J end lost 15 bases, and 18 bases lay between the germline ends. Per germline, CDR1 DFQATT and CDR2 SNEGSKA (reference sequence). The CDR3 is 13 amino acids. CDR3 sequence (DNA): TGCAGTGCTAGAGAGCCAAATCAAGAGACCCGGTACTTC. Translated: CSAREPNQETRYF.

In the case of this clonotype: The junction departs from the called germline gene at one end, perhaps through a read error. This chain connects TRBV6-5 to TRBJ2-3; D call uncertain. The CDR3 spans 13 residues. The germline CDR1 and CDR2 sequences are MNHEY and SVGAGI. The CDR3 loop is CAGSNLVADTQYF. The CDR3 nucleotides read TGTGCCGGCAGCAACCTAGTAGCAGATACGCAGTATTTT.

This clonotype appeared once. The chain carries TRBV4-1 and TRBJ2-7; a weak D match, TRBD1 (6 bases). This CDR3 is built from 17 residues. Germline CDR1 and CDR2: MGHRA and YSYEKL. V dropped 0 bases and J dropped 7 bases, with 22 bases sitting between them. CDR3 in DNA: TGCGCCAGCAGCCAAGAGCCCCAGGGGAGTGCGACCAATGAGCAGTACTTC. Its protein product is CASSQEPQGSATNEQYF.

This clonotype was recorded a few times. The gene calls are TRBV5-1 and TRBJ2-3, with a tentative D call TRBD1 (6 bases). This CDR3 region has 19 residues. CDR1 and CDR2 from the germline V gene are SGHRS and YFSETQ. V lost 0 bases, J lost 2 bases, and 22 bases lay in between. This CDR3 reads CASSLAVAGAGAPTDTQYF. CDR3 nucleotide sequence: TGCGCCAGCAGCTTGGCGGTGGCAGGGGCTGGGGCTCCCACAGATACGCAGTATTTT.

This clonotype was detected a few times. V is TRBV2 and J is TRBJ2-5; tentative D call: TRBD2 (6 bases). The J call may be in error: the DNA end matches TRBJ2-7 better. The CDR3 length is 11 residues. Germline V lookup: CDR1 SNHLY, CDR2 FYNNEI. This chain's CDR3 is CARGSFYEQYF. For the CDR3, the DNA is TGTGCCCGGGGGTCCTTCTACGAGCAGTACTTC.

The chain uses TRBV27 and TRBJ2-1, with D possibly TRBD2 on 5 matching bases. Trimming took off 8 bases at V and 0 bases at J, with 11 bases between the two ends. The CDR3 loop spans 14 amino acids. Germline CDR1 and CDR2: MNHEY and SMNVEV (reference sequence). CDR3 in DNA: TGTGCCAGCGCGATGAGGGACTCCTACAATGAGCAGTTCTTC. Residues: CASAMRDSYNEQFF.

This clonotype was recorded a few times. CDR3 sequence (DNA): TGCAGTGCAGCCCGGGGGCTAGCTCAAGAGACCCAGTACTTC. The encoded protein is CSAARGLAQETQYF. The chain combines TRBV20-1 with TRBJ2-5, with D perhaps assigned TRBD1 or TRBD2 (6 bases each). This CDR3 comprises 14 residues. The germline V and J ends were trimmed by 6 bases and 2 bases, with 16 bases remaining between them. The germline V gene has CDR1 DFQATT and CDR2 SNEGSKA (reference sequence).

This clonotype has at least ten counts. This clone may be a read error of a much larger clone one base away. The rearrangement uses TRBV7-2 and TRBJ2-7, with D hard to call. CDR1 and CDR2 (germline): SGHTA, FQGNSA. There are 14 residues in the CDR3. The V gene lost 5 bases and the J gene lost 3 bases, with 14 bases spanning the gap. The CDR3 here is CASSVDSGCYEQYF. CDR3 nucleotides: TGTGCCAGCAGCGTAGATTCCGGGTGCTACGAGCAGTACTTC. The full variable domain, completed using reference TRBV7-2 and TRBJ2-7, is GAGVSQSPSNKVTEKGKDVELRCDPISGHTALYWYRQSLGQGLEFLIYFQGNSAPDKSGLPSDRFSAERTGGSVSTLTIQRTQQEDSAVYLCASSVDSGCYEQYFGPGTRLTVT.

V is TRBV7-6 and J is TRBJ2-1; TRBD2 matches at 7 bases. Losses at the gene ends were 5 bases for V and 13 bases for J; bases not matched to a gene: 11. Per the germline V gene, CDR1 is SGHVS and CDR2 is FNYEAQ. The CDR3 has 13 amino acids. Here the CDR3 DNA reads TGTGCCAGCAGCCCCGGACTAGTCCAACGCCAGTTCTTC. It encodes CASSPGLVQRQFF.

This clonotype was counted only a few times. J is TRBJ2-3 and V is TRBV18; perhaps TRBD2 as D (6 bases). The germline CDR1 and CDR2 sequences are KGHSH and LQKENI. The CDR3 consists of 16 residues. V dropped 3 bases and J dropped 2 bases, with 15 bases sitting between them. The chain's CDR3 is CASSPATGLLTDTQYF. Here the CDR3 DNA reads TGTGCCAGCTCACCCGCAACGGGACTCCTCACAGATACGCAGTATTTT.

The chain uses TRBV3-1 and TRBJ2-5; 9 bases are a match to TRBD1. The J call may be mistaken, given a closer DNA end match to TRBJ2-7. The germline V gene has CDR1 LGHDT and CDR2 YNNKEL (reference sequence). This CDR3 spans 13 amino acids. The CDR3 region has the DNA TGTGCCAGCAGCCCACGACAGGGGGACGAGCAGTACTTC. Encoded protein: CASSPRQGDEQYF.

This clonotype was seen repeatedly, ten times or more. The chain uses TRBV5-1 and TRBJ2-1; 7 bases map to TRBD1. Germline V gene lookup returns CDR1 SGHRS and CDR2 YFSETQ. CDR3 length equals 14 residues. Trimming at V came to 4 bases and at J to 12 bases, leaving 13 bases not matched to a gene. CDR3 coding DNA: TGCGCCAGCAGCCCCGGGGACAGCCCATGGACGCAGTTCTTC. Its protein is CASSPGDSPWTQFF. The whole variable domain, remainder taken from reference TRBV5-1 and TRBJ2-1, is KAGVTQTPRYLIKTRGQQVTLSCSPISGHRSVSWYQQTPGQGLQFLFEYFSETQRNKGNFPGRFSGRQFSNSRSEMNVSTLELGDSALYLCASSPGDSPWTQFFGPGTRLTVL.

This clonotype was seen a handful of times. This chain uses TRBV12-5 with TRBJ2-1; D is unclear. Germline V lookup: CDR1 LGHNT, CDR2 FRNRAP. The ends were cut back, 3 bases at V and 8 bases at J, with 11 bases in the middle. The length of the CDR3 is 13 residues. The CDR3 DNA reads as TGTGCTAGTGGTTTCGCACCGTTGGATGAGCAGTTCTTC. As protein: CASGFAPLDEQFF.

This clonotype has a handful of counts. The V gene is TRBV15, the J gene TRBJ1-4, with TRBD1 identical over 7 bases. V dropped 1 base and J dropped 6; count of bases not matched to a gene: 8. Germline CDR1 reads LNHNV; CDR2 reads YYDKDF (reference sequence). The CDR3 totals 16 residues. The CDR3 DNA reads TGTGCCACCAGCAGAGTCCAGGGGGGCGCGGATGAAAAACTGTTTTTT. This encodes CATSRVQGGADEKLFF. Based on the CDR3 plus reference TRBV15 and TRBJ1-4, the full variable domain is DAMVIQNPRYQVTQFGKPVTLSCSQTLNHNVMYWYQQKSSQAPKLLFHYYDKDFNNEADTPDNFQSRRPNTSFCFLDIRSPGLGDTAMYLCATSRVQGGADEKLFFGSGTQLSVL.

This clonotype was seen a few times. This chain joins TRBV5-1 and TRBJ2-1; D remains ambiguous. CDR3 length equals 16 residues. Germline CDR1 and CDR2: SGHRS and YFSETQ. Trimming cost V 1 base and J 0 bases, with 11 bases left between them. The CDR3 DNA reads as TGCGCCAGCAGCTTGTATGGGATGAGCTCCTACAATGAGCAGTTCTTC. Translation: CASSLYGMSSYNEQFF.

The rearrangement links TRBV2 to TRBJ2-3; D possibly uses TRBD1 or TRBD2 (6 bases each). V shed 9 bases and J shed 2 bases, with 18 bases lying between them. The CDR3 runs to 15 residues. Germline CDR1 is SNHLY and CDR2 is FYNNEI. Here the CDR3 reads CASPFPGASTDTQYF. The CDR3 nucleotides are TGTGCCAGTCCTTTCCCGGGGGCCTCCACAGATACGCAGTATTTT.

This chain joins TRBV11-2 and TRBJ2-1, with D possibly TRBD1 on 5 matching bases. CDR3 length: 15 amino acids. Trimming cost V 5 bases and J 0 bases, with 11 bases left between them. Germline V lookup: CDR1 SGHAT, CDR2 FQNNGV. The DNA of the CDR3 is TGTGCCAGCAGCACGACAGAGAGCTCCTACAATGAGCAGTTCTTC. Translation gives CASSTTESSYNEQFF.

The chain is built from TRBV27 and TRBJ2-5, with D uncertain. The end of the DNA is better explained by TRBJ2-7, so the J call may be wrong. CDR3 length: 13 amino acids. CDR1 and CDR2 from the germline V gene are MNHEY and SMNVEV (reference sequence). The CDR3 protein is CASSPRIGDEQYF. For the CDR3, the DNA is TGTGCCAGCAGTCCCCGTATCGGCGACGAGCAGTACTTC.

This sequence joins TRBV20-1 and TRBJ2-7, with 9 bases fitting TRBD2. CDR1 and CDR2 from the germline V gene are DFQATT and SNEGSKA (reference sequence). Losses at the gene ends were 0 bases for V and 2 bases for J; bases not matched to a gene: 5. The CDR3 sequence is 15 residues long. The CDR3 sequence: CSARDQTSGTYEQYF. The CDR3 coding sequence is TGCAGTGCTAGAGACCAGACTAGCGGAACCTACGAGCAGTACTTC.

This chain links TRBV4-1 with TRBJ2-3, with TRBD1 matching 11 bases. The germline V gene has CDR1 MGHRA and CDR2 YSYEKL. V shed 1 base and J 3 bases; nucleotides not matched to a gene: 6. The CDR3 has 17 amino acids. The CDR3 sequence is CASSQGIGTGGTDTQYF. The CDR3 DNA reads TGCGCCAGCAGCCAAGGAATAGGGACAGGGGGTACAGATACGCAGTATTTT.

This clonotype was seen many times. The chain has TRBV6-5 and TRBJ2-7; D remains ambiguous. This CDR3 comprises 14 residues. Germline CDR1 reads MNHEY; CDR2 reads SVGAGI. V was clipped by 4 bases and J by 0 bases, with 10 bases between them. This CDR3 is CASSSGSFSYEQYF. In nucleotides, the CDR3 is TGTGCCAGCAGTTCCGGGTCCTTCTCCTACGAGCAGTACTTC.

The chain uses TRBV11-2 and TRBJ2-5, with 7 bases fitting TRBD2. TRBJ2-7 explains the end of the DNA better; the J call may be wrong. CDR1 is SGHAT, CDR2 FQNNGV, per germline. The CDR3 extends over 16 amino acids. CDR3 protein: CASSLGEGSQFYEQYF. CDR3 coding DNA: TGTGCCAGCAGCTTAGGGGAGGGGAGCCAATTCTACGAGCAGTACTTC.

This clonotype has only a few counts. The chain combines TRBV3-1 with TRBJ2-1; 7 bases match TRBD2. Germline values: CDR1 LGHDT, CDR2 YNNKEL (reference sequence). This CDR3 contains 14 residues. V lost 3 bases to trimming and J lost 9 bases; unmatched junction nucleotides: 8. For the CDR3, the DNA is TGTGCCAGCAGCCACCTAGCGGTCACAACTGAGCAGTTCTTC. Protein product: CASSHLAVTTEQFF.

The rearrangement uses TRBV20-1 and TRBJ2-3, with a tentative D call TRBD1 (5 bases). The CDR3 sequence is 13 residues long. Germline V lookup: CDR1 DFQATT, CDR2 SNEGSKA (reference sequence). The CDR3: CSVPRGATDTQYF. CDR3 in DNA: TGCAGCGTCCCCCGTGGGGCCACAGATACGCAGTATTTT.

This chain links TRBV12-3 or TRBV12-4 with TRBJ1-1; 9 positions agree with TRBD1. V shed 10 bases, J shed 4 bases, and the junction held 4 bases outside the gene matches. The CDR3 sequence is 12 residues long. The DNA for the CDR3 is TGTGCCACCGGGACAGGGAGCACTGAAGCTTTCTTT. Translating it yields CATGTGSTEAFF.

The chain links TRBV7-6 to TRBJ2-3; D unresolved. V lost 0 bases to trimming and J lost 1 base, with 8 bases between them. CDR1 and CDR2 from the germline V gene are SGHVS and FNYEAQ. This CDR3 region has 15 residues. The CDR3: CASSLARFGTDTQYF. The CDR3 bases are TGTGCCAGCAGCTTAGCGAGGTTCGGCACAGATACGCAGTATTTT.